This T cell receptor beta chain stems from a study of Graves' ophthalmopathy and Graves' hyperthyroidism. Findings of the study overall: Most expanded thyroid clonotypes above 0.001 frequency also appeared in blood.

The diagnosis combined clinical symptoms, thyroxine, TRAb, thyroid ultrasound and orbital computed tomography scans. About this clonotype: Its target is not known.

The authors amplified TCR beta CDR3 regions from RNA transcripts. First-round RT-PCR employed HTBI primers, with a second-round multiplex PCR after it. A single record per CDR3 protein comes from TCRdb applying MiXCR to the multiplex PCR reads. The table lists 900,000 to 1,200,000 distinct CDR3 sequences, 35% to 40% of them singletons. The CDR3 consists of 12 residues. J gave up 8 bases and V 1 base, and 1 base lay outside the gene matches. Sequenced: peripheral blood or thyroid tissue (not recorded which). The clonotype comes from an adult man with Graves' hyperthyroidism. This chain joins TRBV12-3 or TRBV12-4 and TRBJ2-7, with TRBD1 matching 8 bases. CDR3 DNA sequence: TGTGCCAGCAGTTTAGGGACAGGGAAGCAGTACTTC. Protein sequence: CASSLGTGKQYF.